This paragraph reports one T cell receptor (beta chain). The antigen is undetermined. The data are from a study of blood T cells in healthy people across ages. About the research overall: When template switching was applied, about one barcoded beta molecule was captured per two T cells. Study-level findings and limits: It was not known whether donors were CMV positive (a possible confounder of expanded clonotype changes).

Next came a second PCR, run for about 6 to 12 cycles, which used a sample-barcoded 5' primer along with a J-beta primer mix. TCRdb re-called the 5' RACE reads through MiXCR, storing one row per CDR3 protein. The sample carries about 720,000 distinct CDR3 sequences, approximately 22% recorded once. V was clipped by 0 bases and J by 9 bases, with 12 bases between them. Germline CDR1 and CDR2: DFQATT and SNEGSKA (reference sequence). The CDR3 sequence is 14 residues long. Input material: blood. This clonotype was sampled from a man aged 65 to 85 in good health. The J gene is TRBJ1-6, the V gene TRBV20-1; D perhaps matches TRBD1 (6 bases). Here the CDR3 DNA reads TGCAGTGCTAGAGAGGCAGGGGATACTTCACCCCTCCACTTT. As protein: CSAREAGDTSPLHF.